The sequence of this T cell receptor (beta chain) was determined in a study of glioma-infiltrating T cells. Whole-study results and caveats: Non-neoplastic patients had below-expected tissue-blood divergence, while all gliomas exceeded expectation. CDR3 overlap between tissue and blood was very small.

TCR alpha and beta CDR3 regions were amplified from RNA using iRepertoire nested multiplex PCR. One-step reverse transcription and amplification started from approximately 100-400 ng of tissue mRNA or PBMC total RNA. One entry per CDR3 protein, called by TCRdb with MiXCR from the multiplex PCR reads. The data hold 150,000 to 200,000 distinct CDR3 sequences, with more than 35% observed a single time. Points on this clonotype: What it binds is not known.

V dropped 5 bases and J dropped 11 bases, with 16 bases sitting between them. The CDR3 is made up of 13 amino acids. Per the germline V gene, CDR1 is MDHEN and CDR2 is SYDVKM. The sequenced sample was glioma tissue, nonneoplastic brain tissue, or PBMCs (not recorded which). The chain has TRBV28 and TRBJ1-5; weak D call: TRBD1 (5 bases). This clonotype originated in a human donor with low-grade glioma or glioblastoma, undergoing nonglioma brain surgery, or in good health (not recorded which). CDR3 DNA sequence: TGTGCCAGCAGTGACAGAGTATCCGGGGCCCAGCATTTT. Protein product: CASSDRVSGAQHF.